The 6 T cell receptor beta chains in this list originate from one sample, sequenced in a study of T-cell memory formation after mild COVID-19. A single record per CDR3 protein comes from TCRdb applying MiXCR to the 5' RACE reads. The data hold just under 350,000 distinct CDR3 sequences, with approximately 12% observed a single time. Sequenced material: PBMCs or a T cell subset sorted from them (not recorded which). The receptors come from a man aged 18-30 years who had mild COVID-19 (a few samples of this study predate the infection). Cell type and time point are not known.

This clonotype was counted a few times. Its ends do not fully match the called genes, so a read error is possible. The V and J genes are TRBV7-7 and TRBJ1-1; D uncertain. CDR3 size: 9 residues. Germline assignment: CDR1 SSHAT and CDR2 FNYEAQ (reference sequence). CDR3 amino acids: CASSSEAFF. The CDR3 nucleotides read TGTGCTAGCAGCTCTGAAGCTTTCTTT.

The chain couples TRBV19 to TRBJ2-3; D is uncertain. Germline V gene sequence: CDR1 LNHDA, CDR2 SQIVND (reference sequence). The CDR3 spans 14 residues. Trimming stripped 2 bases from V and 1 base from J, with 7 bases between. CDR3 DNA sequence: TGTGCCAGTAGTATAAAACTTGGCACAGATACGCAGTATTTT. It translates to CASSIKLGTDTQYF.

The chain has TRBV20-1 and TRBJ2-3; 10 nucleotides align to TRBD2. Germline trimming cut 0 bases from V and 7 bases from J; bases unmatched to any gene: 7. This CDR3 has 15 residues. Germline CDR1 is DFQATT and CDR2 is SNEGSKA (reference sequence). The CDR3 nucleotides are TGCAGTGCTAGAGAGGAGCGGGGGGGCCGAAATACGCAGTATTTT. Its translation is CSAREERGGRNTQYF.

The V call is TRBV12-5, the J call TRBJ2-1, with D possibly being TRBD1 (6 bases). Trimming took 0 bases from V and 13 from J, leaving 13 bases between them. This CDR3 region has 13 residues. CDR1 and CDR2 (germline): LGHNT, FRNRAP. The CDR3 here is CASGLVPQQGQFF. In DNA, the CDR3 is TGTGCTAGTGGTTTGGTACCCCAACAGGGCCAGTTCTTC.

The J gene is TRBJ1-2, the V gene TRBV7-2; 7 nucleotides agree with TRBD1. CDR3 size: 13 residues. Germline CDR1 reads SGHTA; CDR2 reads FQGNSA. Germline trimming cut 6 bases from V and 6 bases from J; bases unmatched to any gene: 7. CDR3: CASRQTGTDGYTF. For the CDR3, the DNA is TGTGCCAGCAGACAGACAGGGACGGATGGCTACACCTTC.

This rearrangement joins TRBV7-9 to TRBJ2-7, with D perhaps TRBD1 (6 bases). Trimming pared 5 bases from V and 3 bases from J, leaving 11 bases between. CDR1 and CDR2 from the germline V gene are SEHNR and FQNEAQ (reference sequence). This CDR3 contains 13 residues. The CDR3 DNA reads TGTGCCAGCAGCCCGACAGGAGACTACGAGCAGTACGTC. Protein sequence: CASSPTGDYEQYV.